Listed below are T cell receptor beta chains from one sample, sequenced in a study of neurological immune-mediated disorders. MiXCR, run by TCRdb on the 5' RACE reads, gives a single entry per CDR3 protein. The data show roughly 50,000 distinct CDR3 sequences, roughly 13% seen once. Sequenced: PBMCs. These receptors came from a male donor with HTLV-1-associated myelopathy (HAM/TSP). Both conserved end residues are part of each CDR3. The D gene is left open where the match is weak. Sizes are listed as once, few or many counts, or a class when the clone is expanded.

v_call: TRBV9; d_call: TRBD2; j_call: TRBJ2-1; clone_size: many; cdr3_nt: TGTGCCAGCAGCGTAGAGGCTAGCGGGGTCCGGCAGTTCTTC; cdr3_aa: CASSVEASGVRQFF
v_call: TRBV5-1; d_call: NA; j_call: TRBJ2-7; clone_size: many; cdr3_nt: TGCGCCAGCAGGGACGACAGGACTTACGAGCAGTACTTC; cdr3_aa: CASRDDRTYEQYF
v_call: TRBV20-1; d_call: NA; j_call: TRBJ1-2; clone_size: many; cdr3_nt: TGCAGTGCTAGAGGGGGAAACACCAAAGACACCTTC; cdr3_aa: CSARGGNTKDTF
v_call: TRBV7-2; d_call: TRBD2; j_call: TRBJ2-5; clone_size: many; cdr3_nt: TGTGCCAGCAGCTTACTAGCGGGGGAGTTCCAAGAGACCCAGTACTTC; cdr3_aa: CASSLLAGEFQETQYF
v_call: TRBV20-1; d_call: NA; j_call: TRBJ1-1; clone_size: many; cdr3_nt: TGCAGTGCTAGAGGCAGGGCTGGGAACACTGAAGCTTTCTTT; cdr3_aa: CSARGRAGNTEAFF
v_call: TRBV3-1; d_call: NA; j_call: TRBJ1-3; clone_size: many; cdr3_nt: TGTGCCAGCAGCCCAGATAGTTCGGGAAACACCATATATTTT; cdr3_aa: CASSPDSSGNTIYF
v_call: TRBV6-5; d_call: NA; j_call: TRBJ1-1; clone_size: many; cdr3_nt: TGTGCCAGCAGTTACTTTAAGAGGGCTGAAGCTTTCTTT; cdr3_aa: CASSYFKRAEAFF
v_call: TRBV10-2; d_call: TRBD1; j_call: TRBJ2-5; clone_size: many; cdr3_nt: TGCGCCAGCAGTGAGAACCGGGACAGGGGCCAAGAGACCCAGTACTTC; cdr3_aa: CASSENRDRGQETQYF
v_call: TRBV3-1; d_call: NA; j_call: TRBJ1-5; clone_size: many; cdr3_nt: TGTGCCAGCAGCCAAGGTGACGTGGGCGAACAGCCCCAGCATTTT; cdr3_aa: CASSQGDVGEQPQHF
v_call: TRBV20-1; d_call: NA; j_call: TRBJ2-7; clone_size: many; cdr3_nt: TGCAGTGCTAGGGGCTTCGACGAGCAGTACTTC; cdr3_aa: CSARGFDEQYF
v_call: TRBV5-6; d_call: NA; j_call: TRBJ2-2; clone_size: many; cdr3_nt: TGTGCCAGCAGCTTGCCGGGTTTGAACACCGGGGAGCTGTTTTTT; cdr3_aa: CASSLPGLNTGELFF
v_call: TRBV20-1; d_call: TRBD1; j_call: TRBJ1-4; clone_size: many; cdr3_nt: TGCAGTGCGGGGGACAGGGGCGCCGGGAATGAAAAACTGTTTTTT; cdr3_aa: CSAGDRGAGNEKLFF